These 15 T cell receptor beta chains were all obtained from the same sample, sequenced in a study of blood T cell repertoires in COVID-19 (TCRdb year 2020). The library was prepared using the immunoSEQ multiplex PCR assay. TCRdb took over this immuneACCESS table, retaining in-frame rearrangements with V and J assigned. Such tables are incomplete; in checked studies, under half of the missing clones stem from an unresolved V gene, and the remainder is unexplained. The sample table records roughly 170,000 clones; 88% of these occur just once. In total, the top ten clones hold about a quarter of the sample. The source material was peripheral blood. The source is a man aged 55-75 years with acute or convalescent COVID-19.

The V and J genes are TRBV12-5 and TRBJ1-1; perhaps TRBD1 as D (6 bases). CDR1 LGHNT and CDR2 FRNRAP come from the germline V gene. The CDR3 runs 17 residues. Trimming pared 5 bases from V and 4 bases from J, leaving 23 bases between. This chain's CDR3 is CASGPPTLQGGITEAFF. Written as DNA, the CDR3 is TGTGCTAGTGGTCCCCCTACCCTACAGGGCGGCATCACTGAAGCTTTCTTT.

The rearrangement links TRBV7-3 to TRBJ1-2; 10 nucleotides line up with TRBD1. The CDR3 is 14 amino acids. V gave up 5 bases and J gave up 2 bases; unmatched junction bases: 2. In germline, CDR1 is SGHTA, CDR2 FQGTGA. CDR3 protein: CASSRDRGNYGYTF. The CDR3 bases are TGTGCCAGCAGCCGGGACAGGGGAAACTATGGCTACACCTTC.

This clone came up a few times. The rearrangement joins TRBV11-2 to TRBJ1-5, with D uncertain. The length of the CDR3 is 13 residues. V gave up 1 base and J gave up 3 bases, with 4 bases separating them. CDR1 and CDR2 (germline): SGHAT, FQNNGV. CDR3 region: CASSLGPNQPQHF. The CDR3 DNA sequence: TGTGCCAGCAGCTTAGGGCCCAATCAGCCCCAGCATTTT.

The rearrangement joins TRBV19 to TRBJ2-1; 10 bases are a match to TRBD2. The ends lost 5 bases at V and 1 base at J; junction bases unmatched: 2. Germline V gene sequence: CDR1 LNHDA, CDR2 SQIVND (reference sequence). This CDR3 comprises 15 residues. The CDR3 here is CASSLSGRSYNEQFF. DNA for the CDR3: TGTGCCAGTAGTCTTAGCGGGAGGTCCTACAATGAGCAGTTCTTC. The variable domain in full, with the rest retrieved from reference TRBV19 and TRBJ2-1, is DGGITQSPKYLFRKEGQNVTLSCEQNLNHDAMYWYRQDPGQGLRLIYYSQIVNDFQKGDIAEGYSVSREKKESFPLTVTSAQKNPTAFYLCASSLSGRSYNEQFFGPGTRLTVL.

The CDR3 nucleotides are TGTGCCTCCCGGCGGGGGAATGAAAACAATCAGCCCCAGCATTTT. Encoded protein: CASRRGNENNQPQHF. The rearrangement links TRBV11-3 to TRBJ1-5; D perhaps matches TRBD1 (5 bases). Germline V gene data show CDR1 as SGHNT and CDR2 as YENEEA. V was shortened by 11 bases and J by 3 bases, with 20 bases between the two germline ends. CDR3 length: 15 amino acids.

CDR3 sequence reads: CASSVGSPYNSPLHF. Here the CDR3 DNA reads TGTGCCAGCAGCGTCGGTAGCCCCTATAATTCACCCCTCCACTTT. The chain links TRBV9 to TRBJ1-6; no clear D gene. V was shortened by 2 bases and J by 2 bases, with 8 bases between the two germline ends. CDR1 and CDR2 from the germline V gene are SGDLS and YYNGEE. This CDR3 region has 15 residues.

The genes are TRBV12-3 or TRBV12-4 and TRBJ2-1; 8 nucleotides line up with TRBD1. This CDR3 is built from 12 residues. V was pared by 5 bases and J by 15 bases, with 9 bases of the junction left unmatched. DNA of the CDR3: TGTGCCAGCAGTGACCGACAGGGGTTTATGTTCTTC. Amino acids: CASSDRQGFMFF.

The rearrangement links TRBV11-2 to TRBJ1-1; no clear D. V gave up 5 bases and J gave up 1 base, with 11 bases separating them. Germline CDR1 and CDR2: SGHAT and FQNNGV. This CDR3 is built from 14 residues. As DNA, the CDR3 is TGTGCCAGCAGCCAACTAGAAAAGAACACTGAAGCTTTCTTT. This gives the protein CASSQLEKNTEAFF. The variable domain in full, completed from reference TRBV11-2 and TRBJ1-1, reads EAGVAQSPRYKIIEKRQSVAFWCNPISGHATLYWYQQILGQGPKLLIQFQNNGVVDDSQLPKDRFSAERLKGVDSTLKIQPAKLEDSAVYLCASSQLEKNTEAFFGQGTRLTVV.

This clone was counted once. V is TRBV29-1 and J is TRBJ1-5; 9 bases map to TRBD1. Germline trimming cut 5 bases from V and 2 bases from J; bases unmatched to any gene: 4. From germline, CDR1 is SQVTM and CDR2 ANQGSEA. The CDR3 spans 14 residues. For the CDR3, the DNA is TGCAGCGTTCGGGACAGGGCGGGCAATCAGCCCCAGCATTTT. This sequence encodes CSVRDRAGNQPQHF.

V is TRBV6-5 and J is TRBJ1-5; 7 positions agree with TRBD1. Looked up from germline, CDR1 is MNHEY and CDR2 is SVGAGI. The V and J ends lost 2 bases and 7 bases, in that order; junction bases with no gene match: 2. The CDR3 contains 13 residues. The CDR3 region is CASSYQGGQPQHF. The CDR3 DNA reads TGTGCCAGCAGTTACCAAGGGGGCCAGCCCCAGCATTTT.

The chain combines TRBV11-2 with TRBJ2-5, with 16 bases identical to TRBD2. The CDR3 contains 17 residues. The germline CDR1 and CDR2 sequences are SGHAT and FQNNGV. After removal of 5 bases from V and 1 base from J, the junction contained 4 bases not matched to a gene. The CDR3 bases are TGTGCCAGCAGCCCGGGACTAGCGGGGGGGCCCCAAGAGACCCAGTACTTC. It specifies CASSPGLAGGPQETQYF.

This clone is a singleton in its sample. The genes are TRBV12-3 or TRBV12-4 and TRBJ1-1; D is uncertain. V lost 3 bases and J 0 bases, leaving 5 bases between the germline ends. The CDR3 runs 13 residues. The CDR3 region has the DNA TGTGCCAGCAGTTTGCACATGAACACTGAAGCTTTCTTT. It yields the protein CASSLHMNTEAFF.

This chain uses TRBV2 with TRBJ1-5, with 9 positions matching TRBD1. This CDR3 is 13 amino acids long. Looked up from germline, CDR1 is SNHLY and CDR2 is FYNNEI. Losses at the gene ends were 8 bases for V and 3 bases for J; bases not matched to a gene: 2. CDR3 DNA: TGTGCCAGCCGGGACAGGGACAATCAGCCCCAGCATTTT. Encoded protein: CASRDRDNQPQHF. The full variable domain, its missing parts supplied by reference TRBV2 and TRBJ1-5, is EPEVTQTPSHQVTQMGQEVILRCVPISNHLYFYWYRQILGQKVEFLVSFYNNEISEKSEIFDDQFSVERPDGSNFTLKIRSTKLEDSAMYFCASRDRDNQPQHFGDGTRLSIL.

Of note for this clone: At the DNA level, this CDR3 is encoded by other sequences in the same sample as well. The rearrangement uses TRBV18 and TRBJ1-1; tentatively, D is TRBD1 (6 bases). The CDR3 is 13 residues long. The germline CDR1 and CDR2 sequences are KGHSH and LQKENI. Trimming stripped 6 bases from V and 2 bases from J, with 10 bases between. The CDR3 sequence: CASSRGGNTEAFF. The CDR3, as DNA: TGTGCCAGCTCTCGAGGGGGAAACACTGAAGCTTTCTTT.

The chain uses TRBV5-1 and TRBJ1-1, with D possibly TRBD1 on 6 matching bases. CDR3 length: 14 residues. From germline, CDR1 is SGHRS and CDR2 YFSETQ. V lost 2 bases, J lost 1 base, and 9 bases lay in between. CDR3 residues: CASSFKGQNTEAFF. CDR3 coding DNA: TGCGCCAGCAGCTTTAAGGGACAGAACACTGAAGCTTTCTTT.